The 12 T cell receptor beta chains below were found in one sample sequenced in a study of resident and recirculating memory T cells in vitiligo. The protocol was immunoSEQ multiplex PCR, while the TCRdb copy is restricted to in-frame clones and leaves out a portion. The sample consists of around 70,000 clones, 91% of them appearing once. The sequenced material came from blood. The receptors shown here come from a male donor with vitiligo.

The chain recombines TRBV9 with TRBJ2-5; 7 positions match TRBD1. With V trimmed by 3 bases and J by 8 bases, 13 bases remained unmatched. The V gene's germline CDR1 is SGDLS and CDR2 YYNGEE. CDR3 length: 15 residues. CDR3 protein: CASSAPQGEFSTQYF. The CDR3 bases are TGTGCCAGCAGCGCCCCTCAGGGGGAGTTTAGCACCCAGTACTTC.

The chain couples TRBV6-1 to TRBJ2-5; 7 bases agree with TRBD2. The CDR3 extends over 14 amino acids. CDR1 and CDR2 from the germline V gene are MNHNS and SASEGT. Germline trimming cut 2 bases from V and 5 bases from J; bases unmatched to any gene: 5. This chain's CDR3 is CASSEQGGAETQYF. CDR3 in DNA: TGTGCCAGCAGTGAACAGGGAGGGGCGGAGACCCAGTACTTC.

This clone was seen only once. The chain couples TRBV15 to TRBJ2-2; no clear D. V lost 0 bases, J lost 4 bases, and 12 bases lay in between. Germline V gene sequence: CDR1 LNHNV, CDR2 YYDKDF (reference sequence). There are 16 residues in the CDR3. CDR3 nucleotide sequence: TGTGCCACCAGCAGAGATTTAGTAGCCTTCACCGGGGAGCTGTTTTTT. Protein sequence: CATSRDLVAFTGELFF. Full variable domain (missing parts from reference TRBV15 and TRBJ2-2): DAMVIQNPRYQVTQFGKPVTLSCSQTLNHNVMYWYQQKSSQAPKLLFHYYDKDFNNEADTPDNFQSRRPNTSFCFLDIRSPGLGDTAMYLCATSRDLVAFTGELFFGEGSRLTVL.

The chain links TRBV7-2 to TRBJ2-7, with 10 bases fitting TRBD2. The germline V gene has CDR1 SGHTA and CDR2 FQGNSA. The junction had 9 bases not matched to a gene; V was cut back by 5 bases and J by 2 bases. The CDR3 runs to 16 residues. CDR3 nucleotides: TGTGCCAGCAGCCCCCAAGCGGGGGGGTCCCCCTACGAGCAGTACTTC. Its protein is CASSPQAGGSPYEQYF.

The CDR3 is CASSLATVRYYGYTF. In nucleotides, the CDR3 is TGTGCCAGCAGCTTGGCAACAGTAAGGTACTATGGCTACACCTTC. This chain uses TRBV5-6 with TRBJ1-2; D gene ambiguous. CDR1 and CDR2 from the germline V gene are SGHDT and YYEEEE. The CDR3 is made up of 15 amino acids. V lost 0 bases and J 3 bases, leaving 12 bases between the germline ends.

This clone was observed a single time. The chain uses TRBV29-1 and TRBJ2-3, with 8 bases matching TRBD2. V shed 1 base and J 0 bases; nucleotides not matched to a gene: 0. This CDR3 has 14 amino acids. CDR1 and CDR2 (germline): SQVTM, ANQGSEA. As DNA, the CDR3 is TGCAGCGTTGAAGCGGGGGGGAGCACAGATACGCAGTATTTT. Residues: CSVEAGGSTDTQYF.

The chain links TRBV6-6 to TRBJ2-1, with 8 positions matching TRBD2. Germline values: CDR1 MNHNY, CDR2 SVGAGI (reference sequence). J gave up 5 bases and V 2 bases, and 8 bases lay outside the gene matches. CDR3 length: 16 residues. In nucleotides, the CDR3 is TGTGCCAGCAGTTACCTGGGGCGGGGGGTAGACAATGAGCAGTTCTTC. The encoded protein is CASSYLGRGVDNEQFF.

The chain combines TRBV9 with TRBJ1-1, with TRBD1 matching over 9 bases. Trimming cost V 3 bases and J 4 bases; bases outside gene matches: 1. The CDR3 covers 13 residues. Germline loops: CDR1 SGDLS, CDR2 YYNGEE. CDR3 in amino acids: CASSADRGTEAFF. The CDR3 DNA reads TGTGCCAGCAGCGCGGACAGGGGCACTGAAGCTTTCTTT.

The table lists this clone with a count of one. The rearrangement uses TRBV2 and TRBJ1-1, with D hard to call. CDR1 is SNHLY, CDR2 FYNNEI, per germline. The CDR3 has 16 residues. V was pared by 1 base and J by 1 base, with 13 bases between. The CDR3 region is CASSEGASYQNTEAFF. Written as DNA, the CDR3 is TGTGCCAGCAGTGAAGGGGCCAGCTACCAGAACACTGAAGCTTTCTTT. The full variable domain, its missing parts supplied by reference TRBV2 and TRBJ1-1, is EPEVTQTPSHQVTQMGQEVILRCVPISNHLYFYWYRQILGQKVEFLVSFYNNEISEKSEIFDDQFSVERPDGSNFTLKIRSTKLEDSAMYFCASSEGASYQNTEAFFGQGTRLTVV.

This clone was counted only a few times. The chain combines TRBV6-1 with TRBJ1-6, with a tentative D call TRBD1 (6 bases). Germline CDR1 MNHNS, CDR2 SASEGT. The CDR3 is made up of 16 amino acids. V was cut by 0 bases and J by 7 bases, with 13 bases left in between. CDR3 protein: CASSEAEGRGNSPLHF. In DNA, the CDR3 is TGTGCCAGCAGTGAAGCCGAGGGCAGGGGCAATTCACCCCTCCACTTT.

J is TRBJ1-5 and V is TRBV7-2; tentative D call: TRBD1 (5 bases). There are 16 residues in the CDR3. CDR1 and CDR2 from the germline V gene are SGHTA and FQGNSA. V was shortened by 2 bases and J by 2 bases, with 13 bases between the two germline ends. DNA of the CDR3: TGTGCCAGCAGCTTAAAGCAGGGTATTGGCAATCAGCCCCAGCATTTT. Protein sequence: CASSLKQGIGNQPQHF. Using reference TRBV7-2 and TRBJ1-5 for the parts outside the CDR3, the full variable domain is GAGVSQSPSNKVTEKGKDVELRCDPISGHTALYWYRQSLGQGLEFLIYFQGNSAPDKSGLPSDRFSAERTGGSVSTLTIQRTQQEDSAVYLCASSLKQGIGNQPQHFGDGTRLSIL.

The chain joins TRBV6-5 to TRBJ1-1, with 11 bases matching TRBD1. The CDR3 runs 15 residues. Unmatched junction bases numbered 4, after V lost 4 bases and J lost 3 bases. Germline values: CDR1 MNHEY, CDR2 SVGAGI. CDR3 amino acids: CASSSWTGGYTEAFF. Here the CDR3 DNA reads TGTGCCAGCAGTTCTTGGACAGGGGGCTACACTGAAGCTTTCTTT.